This passage covers 15 T cell receptor beta chains from one sample sequenced in a study of cytomegalovirus exposure and HLA in healthy donors. Here immunoSEQ multiplex PCR was the method, and the copy in TCRdb shows in-frame clones only, minus some. The table shows some 80,000 clones, with about 96% occurring only once. The sequenced sample consisted of PBMCs. The receptors stem from a woman aged 18-30 years in good health and CMV-seronegative.

Only one count was recorded for this clone. The chain is built from TRBV28 and TRBJ2-2, with 8 bases fitting TRBD1. V gave up 6 bases and J gave up 5 bases; unmatched junction bases: 11. From germline, CDR1 is MDHEN and CDR2 SYDVKM. The CDR3 covers 16 residues. The CDR3 sequence: CASSKTRDRLTGELFF. CDR3 bases: TGTGCCAGCAGCAAAACCCGGGACAGGTTGACCGGGGAGCTGTTTTTT.

The chain combines TRBV10-2 with TRBJ1-2; D is possibly TRBD1 (6 bases). Trimming left V 5 bases short and J 1 base short, with 17 bases between. Per germline, CDR1 WSHSY and CDR2 SAAADI. This CDR3 is 16 amino acids long. CDR3 residues: CASSNSQTGFNYGYTF. Written as DNA, the CDR3 is TGCGCCAGCAGTAACTCCCAGACAGGTTTTAACTATGGCTACACCTTC.

The chain employs TRBV10-3 and TRBJ2-1; 11 bases are a match to TRBD2. Trimming removed 4 bases from V and 4 bases from J; junction bases left unmatched: 3. Looked up from germline, CDR1 is ENHRY and CDR2 is SYGVKD. The CDR3 totals 15 residues. The CDR3 DNA is TGTGCCATCAGTGTGGGGACTAGCGGATACAATGAGCAGTTCTTC. This codes for CAISVGTSGYNEQFF.

The chain recombines TRBV7-6 with TRBJ2-1; possibly TRBD2 for D (6 bases). The CDR3 sequence is 15 residues long. Trimming removed 5 bases from V and 2 bases from J, with 13 bases in between. Germline V CDR1 and CDR2: SGHVS, FNYEAQ. The CDR3 nucleotides read TGTGCCAGCAGCCACCGGGACTCGACCTACAATGAGCAGTTCTTC. Protein: CASSHRDSTYNEQFF.

The chain has TRBV19 and TRBJ1-1, with D perhaps TRBD1 (5 bases). V was clipped by 6 bases and J by 3 bases, with 8 bases between them. Germline loops: CDR1 LNHDA, CDR2 SQIVND (reference sequence). The CDR3 consists of 12 residues. The CDR3 spells CASRRGYTEAFF. The DNA of the CDR3 is TGTGCCAGTAGGCGGGGGTACACTGAAGCTTTCTTT.

The CDR3 DNA sequence: TGTGCCAGCTCACCACCGTTCCCGGAGGCGAGGGCTGAAGCTTTCTTT. It yields the protein CASSPPFPEARAEAFF. The chain is built from TRBV18 and TRBJ1-1; D uncertain. Trimming stripped 0 bases from V and 6 bases from J, with 17 bases between. Germline assignment: CDR1 KGHSH and CDR2 LQKENI. There are 16 residues in the CDR3. The whole variable domain, filled in from reference TRBV18 and TRBJ1-1, reads NAGVMQNPRHLVRRRGQEARLRCSPMKGHSHVYWYRQLPEEGLKFMVYLQKENIIDESGMPKERFSAEFPKEGPSILRIQQVVRGDSAAYFCASSPPFPEARAEAFFGQGTRLTVV.

The chain joins TRBV6-6 to TRBJ2-7, with D perhaps TRBD2 (6 bases). V gave up 6 bases and J gave up 3 bases, with 18 bases separating them. Germline V gene data show CDR1 as MNHNY and CDR2 as SVGAGI (reference sequence). The CDR3 totals 15 residues. The CDR3 loop reads CASRGVGRRDYEQYF. CDR3 DNA: TGTGCCAGCAGGGGGGTGGGACGGCGGGACTACGAGCAGTACTTC.

The V gene is TRBV11-3, the J gene TRBJ2-5; TRBD2 aligns across 16 bases. This CDR3 region has 18 residues. Looked up from germline, CDR1 is SGHNT and CDR2 is YENEEA. After removal of 5 bases from V and 5 bases from J, the junction contained 11 bases not matched to a gene. The CDR3 sequence: CASSMGLAGGPTRETQYF. CDR3 in DNA: TGTGCCAGCAGCATGGGACTAGCGGGAGGGCCTACAAGGGAGACCCAGTACTTC.

The rearrangement joins TRBV6-6 to TRBJ1-1; D is unclear. This CDR3 spans 14 amino acids. The germline CDR1 and CDR2 sequences are MNHNY and SVGAGI (reference sequence). Trimming removed 5 bases from V and 0 bases from J, with 10 bases in between. The chain's CDR3 is CASSPQPMNTEAFF. DNA of the CDR3: TGTGCCAGCAGTCCACAGCCCATGAACACTGAAGCTTTCTTT.

The chain has TRBV6-5 and TRBJ2-5; 8 nucleotides agree with TRBD1. This CDR3 is 14 amino acids long. The V segment lost 8 bases and the J segment 5 bases; nucleotides outside the gene matches: 10. Germline V lookup: CDR1 MNHEY, CDR2 SVGAGI. CDR3 amino acids: CASLQPGGLETQYF. The DNA of the CDR3 is TGTGCCAGCCTTCAACCAGGGGGCCTGGAGACCCAGTACTTC.

The chain has TRBV28 and TRBJ2-3, with 8 positions matching TRBD1. Trimming took 4 bases from V and 2 from J; bases not matched to a gene: 5. Germline CDR1 and CDR2: MDHEN and SYDVKM. This CDR3 contains 15 residues. CDR3 in amino acids: CASSSGTGFTDTQYF. Here the CDR3 DNA reads TGTGCCAGCAGTTCCGGGACAGGCTTCACAGATACGCAGTATTTT.

The chain has TRBV5-1 and TRBJ1-1; D call uncertain. CDR3 length equals 13 residues. Germline values: CDR1 SGHRS, CDR2 YFSETQ. V shed 0 bases and J shed 10 bases, with 13 bases lying between them. The CDR3 spells CASSLAPEAGAFF. CDR3 sequence (DNA): TGCGCCAGCAGCTTGGCCCCAGAGGCTGGAGCTTTCTTT.

V is TRBV23-1 and J is TRBJ2-7, with 7 bases fitting TRBD1. TRBV23-1 belongs to the ORF category, with a function that is uncertain. V lost 4 bases, J lost 1 base, and 7 bases stayed unmatched. The CDR3 extends over 15 amino acids. CDR3 sequence: CASSPRGIGSYEQYF. The CDR3 DNA sequence: TGCGCCAGCAGTCCCAGGGGGATAGGGTCCTACGAGCAGTACTTC.

CDR3 sequence: CATSRAFGLAGHEQYF. The CDR3 nucleotides read TGTGCCACCAGCAGAGCCTTTGGACTAGCGGGTCACGAGCAGTACTTC. This sequence joins TRBV15 and TRBJ2-7; 11 bases agree with TRBD2. With V trimmed by 1 base and J by 5 bases, 7 bases remained unmatched. Germline loops: CDR1 LNHNV, CDR2 YYDKDF (reference sequence). The CDR3 loop spans 16 amino acids.

The chain employs TRBV5-4 and TRBJ1-4; 8 positions agree with TRBD1. V gave up 3 bases and J gave up 5 bases; unmatched junction bases: 9. This CDR3 contains 16 residues. Per the germline V gene, CDR1 is SGHNT and CDR2 is YYREEE (reference sequence). CDR3 coding DNA: TGTGCCAGCAGCTCCGCAGGGGGCAGTCTAAATGAAAAACTGTTTTTT. It encodes CASSSAGGSLNEKLFF.